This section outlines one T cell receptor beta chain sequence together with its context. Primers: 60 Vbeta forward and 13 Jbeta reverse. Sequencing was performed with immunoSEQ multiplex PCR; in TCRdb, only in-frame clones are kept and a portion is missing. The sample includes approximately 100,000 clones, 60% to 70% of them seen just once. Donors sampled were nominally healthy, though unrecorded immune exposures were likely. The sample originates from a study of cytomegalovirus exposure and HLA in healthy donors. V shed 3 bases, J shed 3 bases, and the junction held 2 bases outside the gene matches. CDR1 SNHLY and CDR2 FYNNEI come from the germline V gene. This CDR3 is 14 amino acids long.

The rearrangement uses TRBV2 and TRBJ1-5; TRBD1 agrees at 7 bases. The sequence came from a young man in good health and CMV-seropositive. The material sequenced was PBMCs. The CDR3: CASSDDRANQPQHF. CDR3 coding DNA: TGTGCCAGCAGTGACGACAGGGCCAATCAGCCCCAGCATTTT.